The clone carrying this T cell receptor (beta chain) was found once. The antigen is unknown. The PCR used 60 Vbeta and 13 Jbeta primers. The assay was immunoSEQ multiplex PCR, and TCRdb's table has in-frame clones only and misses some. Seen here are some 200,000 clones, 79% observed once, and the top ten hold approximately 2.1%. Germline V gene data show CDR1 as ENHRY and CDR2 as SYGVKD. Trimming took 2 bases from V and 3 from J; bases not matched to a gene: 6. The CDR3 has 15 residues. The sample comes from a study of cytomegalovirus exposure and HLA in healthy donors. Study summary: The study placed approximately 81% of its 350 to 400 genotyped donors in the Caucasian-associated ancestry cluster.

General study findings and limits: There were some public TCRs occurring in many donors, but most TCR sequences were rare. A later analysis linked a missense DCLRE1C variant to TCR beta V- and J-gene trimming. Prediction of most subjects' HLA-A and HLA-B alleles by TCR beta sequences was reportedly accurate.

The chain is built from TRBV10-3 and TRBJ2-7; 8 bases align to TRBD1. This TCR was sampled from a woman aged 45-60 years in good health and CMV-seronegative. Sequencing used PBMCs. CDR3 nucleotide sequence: TGTGCCATCAGTGAGGACAGGGGCCCTGGCTACGAGCAGTACTTC. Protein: CAISEDRGPGYEQYF.